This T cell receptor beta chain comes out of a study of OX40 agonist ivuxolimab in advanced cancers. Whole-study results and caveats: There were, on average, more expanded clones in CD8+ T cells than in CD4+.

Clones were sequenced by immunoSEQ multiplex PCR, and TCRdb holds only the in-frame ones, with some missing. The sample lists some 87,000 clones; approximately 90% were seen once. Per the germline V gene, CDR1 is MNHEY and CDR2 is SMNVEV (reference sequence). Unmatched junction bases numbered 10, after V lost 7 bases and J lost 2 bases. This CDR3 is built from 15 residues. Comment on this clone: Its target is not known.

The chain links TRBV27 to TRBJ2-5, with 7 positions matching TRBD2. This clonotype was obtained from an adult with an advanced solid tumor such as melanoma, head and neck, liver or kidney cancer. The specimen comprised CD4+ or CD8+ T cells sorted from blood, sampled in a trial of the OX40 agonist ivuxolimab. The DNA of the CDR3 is TGTGCCAGCACCCCCCTTGGGGGACTACAAGAGACCCAGTACTTC. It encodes CASTPLGGLQETQYF.